A selection of T cell receptor beta chains follows, all from one sample in a study of blood T cell repertoires in COVID-19. Some clones are missing from TCRdb's copy, which holds only in-frame ones; the method was immunoSEQ multiplex PCR. The sample has about 90,000 clones; 91% are singletons. Sequencing was done on a sample of peripheral blood. All receptors derive from a human donor with active COVID-19. The donor label of this sample is uncertain. CDR3s include the opening cysteine and the closing phenylalanine or tryptophan. D genes are given only for firm matches. Some rows mark clone size as missing; the rest say once, few, many or name a class of expanded clone.

d_gene | j_gene | v_gene | abundance | CDR3nt | CDR3aa
TRBD1 | TRBJ1-6 | TRBV18 | . | TGTGCCAGCTCACCCGACAGGGCGGACTATAATTCACCCCTCCACTTT | CASSPDRADYNSPLHF
. | TRBJ1-4 | TRBV14 | . | TGTGCCAGCAGCCAAAGACAGAATGCGGATGAAAAACTGTTTTTT | CASSQRQNADEKLFF
. | TRBJ1-5 | TRBV29-1 | . | TGCAGCGTTGAAGGTCAGGGAGGCCAGCCCCAGCATTTT | CSVEGQGGQPQHF
TRBD2 | TRBJ2-1 | TRBV5-5 | . | TGTGCCAGCAGCGGTGGGACTAGCGGCTACAATGAGCAGTTCTTC | CASSGGTSGYNEQFF
. | TRBJ2-7 | TRBV18 | . | TGTGCCAGCTCACCACCGGCTACTAGCTACGAGCAGTACTTC | CASSPPATSYEQYF
TRBD1 | TRBJ2-7 | TRBV6-5 | . | TGTGCCGGCACAGGGGGCAGCTCCTACGAGCAGTACTTC | CAGTGGSSYEQYF
TRBD1 | TRBJ1-4 | TRBV20-1 | . | TGCAGTGCTAGACTCCGACAGGGACGCTTTTTT | CSARLRQGRFF
. | TRBJ1-1 | TRBV11-3 | few | TGTGCCAGCAGCCGCCAGGGGAACACTGAAGCTTTCTTT | CASSRQGNTEAFF
. | TRBJ2-3 | TRBV6-6 | . | TGTGCCAGCAGGGACAGTAAAGCAGATACGCAGTATTTT | CASRDSKADTQYF
TRBD1 | TRBJ1-2 | TRBV28 | . | TGTGCCAGTGACCCAGGGGGAACATCAATTAACTATGGCTACACCTTC | CASDPGGTSINYGYTF
. | TRBJ2-7 | TRBV12-2 | . | TGTGCAAGTCGCTTCTCCGGGACTAGATGGGAGCAGTACTTC | CASRFSGTRWEQYF
TRBD2 | TRBJ2-2 | TRBV3-1/TRBV3-2 | . | TGTGCCCGCAGCCGGGGGGGGAGATCTAACACCGGGGAGCTGTTTTTT | CARSRGGRSNTGELFF
. | TRBJ1-1 | TRBV5-5 | . | TGTGCCAGCAGCGGGGACACCTTGAACACTGAAGCTTTCTTT | CASSGDTLNTEAFF
. | TRBJ2-4 | TRBV2 | . | TGTGCCAGCAGTGAAGCCCCCGGTACAGGGAGACTAGCCAAAAACATTCAGTACTTC | CASSEAPGTGRLAKNIQYF
TRBD1 | TRBJ1-2 | TRBV6-5 | . | TGTGCCAGCAGTTACCGAAGACAGGGCCATGGCTACACCTTC | CASSYRRQGHGYTF
. | TRBJ1-2 | TRBV25-1 | . | TGTGCCAGCGTGGGGCCATCCTATGGCTACACCTTT | CASVGPSYGYTF
TRBD2 | TRBJ2-2 | TRBV11-3 | . | TGTGCCAGCAGCTTAGCGGGGGGGGTGAACACCGGGGAGCTGTTTTTT | CASSLAGGVNTGELFF
TRBD1 | TRBJ2-7 | TRBV5-5 | . | TGTGCCAGCAGCCCGTCGACAGGGTACCACGAGCAGTACTTC | CASSPSTGYHEQYF
. | TRBJ1-2 | TRBV5-1 | . | TGCGCCAGCAGAGTCATGGTACAGGATAACTATGGCTACACCTTC | CASRVMVQDNYGYTF
. | TRBJ1-2 | TRBV12-3/TRBV12-4 | . | TGTGCCAGCACGAGGGAATCTTACTATGGCTACACCTTC | CASTRESYYGYTF
. | TRBJ1-1 | TRBV4-2 | . | TGTGCCAGCAGCCAAGAAACAGGACCGAACACTGAAGCTTTCTTT | CASSQETGPNTEAFF
. | TRBJ1-2 | TRBV6-5 | few | TGTGCCAGCAGGGAGACAGAAAACTATGGCTACACCTTC | CASRETENYGYTF
. | TRBJ1-1 | TRBV27 | . | TGTGCCAGCAGTCAGCAGGGGACGAACACTGAAGCTTTCTTT | CASSQQGTNTEAFF
. | TRBJ1-5 | TRBV11-2 | . | TGTGCCAGCCGCTCAGGCCAGCCCCAGCATTTT | CASRSGQPQHF
. | TRBJ2-1 | TRBV21-1 | . | TGTGCCAGCATCGCTGACTGCCAAAACCTCTACAATGAGCAGTTCTTC | CASIADCQNLYNEQFF
. | TRBJ2-4 | TRBV4-2 | . | TGTGCCAGCAGCCAAGATCTAGCTCCGGTAGCCAAAAACATTCAGTACTTC | CASSQDLAPVAKNIQYF
. | TRBJ1-3 | TRBV6-1 | . | TGTGCCAGCAGTGAAATTGACAGGCACTCTGGAAACACCATATATTTT | CASSEIDRHSGNTIYF
. | TRBJ2-7 | TRBV2 | . | TGTGCCAGCAGTGCGCGCAGGGGCTACGAGCAGTACTTC | CASSARRGYEQYF
TRBD2 | TRBJ2-1 | TRBV11-3 | . | TGTGCCAGCAGCTTAGGGGGGGGAAATGAGCAGTTCTTC | CASSLGGGNEQFF
TRBD1 | TRBJ1-2 | TRBV5-1 | once | TGCGCCAGCAGCTCCCCACTTGGCCGGGACAGGGGGCAAGACTATGGCTACACCTTC | CASSSPLGRDRGQDYGYTF
TRBD2 | TRBJ2-1 | TRBV5-1 | . | TGCGCCAGCAGCTCCAGCGGGGGGGCGCGTAATGAGCAGTTCTTC | CASSSSGGARNEQFF
TRBD1 | TRBJ1-1 | TRBV28 | . | TGTGCCAGCAGTCCCCCAGGGGGAGTGAACACTGAAGCTTTCTTT | CASSPPGGVNTEAFF
. | TRBJ1-4 | TRBV7-9 | . | TGTGCCAGCAGCCCCAGGGGTATGCAAGGGAATGAAAAACTGTTTTTT | CASSPRGMQGNEKLFF
TRBD1 | TRBJ1-4 | TRBV6-2/TRBV6-3 | . | TGTGCCAGCAGTTACAGCCGGGACAGGAATGAAAAACTGTTTTTT | CASSYSRDRNEKLFF
. | TRBJ1-5 | TRBV5-1 | . | TGCGCCAGCAGCTTGGCAGGGGTTAACAATCAGCCCCAGCATTTT | CASSLAGVNNQPQHF
TRBD1 | TRBJ1-1 | TRBV5-8 | . | TGTGCCAGCAGCTCCGGGACAGGGCTTGAAGCTTTCTTT | CASSSGTGLEAFF
TRBD1 | TRBJ2-7 | TRBV19 | . | TGTGCCAGTAGTTTCGACAGGGGCAGCTACGAGCAGTACTTC | CASSFDRGSYEQYF
TRBD2 | TRBJ2-1 | TRBV2 | . | TGTGCCAGCAGTGATAGCGGGGCCTTGATCACCGAGCAGTTCTTC | CASSDSGALITEQFF
. | TRBJ2-3 | TRBV27 | few | TGTGCCAGCAGTTCCTCACGACAGCAAGGTACGCAGTATTTT | CASSSSRQQGTQYF
TRBD2 | TRBJ2-7 | TRBV6-5 | . | TGTGCCAGCCTACTAGCGGGGGGCGACAGCTACGAGCAGTACTTC | CASLLAGGDSYEQYF
. | TRBJ2-1 | TRBV2 | . | TGTGCCAGCACTAGGACAGCGAGCAATGAGCAGTTCTTC | CASTRTASNEQFF
TRBD2 | TRBJ2-3 | TRBV6-5 | . | TGTGCCAGCATAACTAGCGGATCCACAGATACGCAGTATTTT | CASITSGSTDTQYF
TRBD2 | TRBJ2-3 | TRBV7-2 | . | TGTGCCAGCAGCTTGAGCGGGGGGGCCACAGATACGCAGTATTTT | CASSLSGGATDTQYF
. | TRBJ2-7 | TRBV5-1 | . | TGCGCCAGCAGCCCAAAAAACTACGAGCAGTACTTC | CASSPKNYEQYF
TRBD1 | TRBJ2-2 | TRBV5-4 | . | TGTGCCAGCAGCCCACAGGGGGCCCACGGGGAGCTGTTTTTT | CASSPQGAHGELFF
. | TRBJ2-5 | TRBV28 | . | TGTGCCAGCAGTTCCCACTCCGGTGCTGGGACCCAGTACTTC | CASSSHSGAGTQYF
. | TRBJ1-3 | TRBV7-3 | . | TGTGCCAGCAGCTTACTAGGAGGGGTGATGGACACCATATATTTT | CASSLLGGVMDTIYF
TRBD2 | TRBJ2-2 | TRBV7-7 | . | TGTGCCAGCAGCTTAGCCGGGGGGAGCTCAATCCAGGAGCTGTTTTTT | CASSLAGGSSIQELFF
. | TRBJ1-1 | TRBV19 | . | TGTGCCAGTAAGACGGGACACTATCTGAACACTGAAGCTTTCTTT | CASKTGHYLNTEAFF
. | TRBJ2-7 | TRBV7-2 | . | TGTGCCAGCAGCTTAACCAGCGGGCCTTACGAGCAGTACTTC | CASSLTSGPYEQYF
. | TRBJ2-3 | TRBV7-9 | . | TGTGCCAGCAGCGGCACAAGAGTAGCGGATACGCAGTATTTT | CASSGTRVADTQYF